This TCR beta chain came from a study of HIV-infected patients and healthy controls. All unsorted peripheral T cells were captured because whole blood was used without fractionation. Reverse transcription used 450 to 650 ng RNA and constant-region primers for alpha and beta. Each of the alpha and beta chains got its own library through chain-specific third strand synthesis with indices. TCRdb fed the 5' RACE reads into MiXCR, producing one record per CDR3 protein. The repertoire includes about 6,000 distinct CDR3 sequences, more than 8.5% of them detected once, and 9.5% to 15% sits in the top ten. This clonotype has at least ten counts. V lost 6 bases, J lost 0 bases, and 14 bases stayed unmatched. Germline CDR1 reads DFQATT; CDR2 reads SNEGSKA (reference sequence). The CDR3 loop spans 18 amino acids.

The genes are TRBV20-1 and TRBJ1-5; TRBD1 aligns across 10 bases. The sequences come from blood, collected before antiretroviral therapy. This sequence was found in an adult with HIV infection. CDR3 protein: CSAGRRDRGHLSNQPQHF. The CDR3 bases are TGCAGTGCAGGTCGTCGGGACAGGGGACACCTTAGCAATCAGCCCCAGCATTTT.